These 2 T cell receptor beta chains share one sample of origin, sequenced in a study of long-term antiretroviral therapy in people with HIV. The immunoSEQ assay was v3.0, run at survey level. The method was immunoSEQ multiplex PCR; TCRdb's version includes in-frame clones alone and lacks a portion of them. The table shows fewer than 45,000 clones, with 70% to 90% occurring only once. Sequenced here: unsorted PBMCs, sampled 2.2 years after starting antiretroviral therapy. These receptors were taken from a young man with HIV.

The chain carries TRBV4-3 and TRBJ2-7; 11 positions agree with TRBD2. Germline V gives CDR1 LGHNA, CDR2 YSLEER. V dropped 2 bases and J dropped 0; count of bases not matched to a gene: 9. The CDR3 consists of 18 residues. CDR3 in amino acids: CASSQLPTSGMYSYEQYF. CDR3 in DNA: TGCGCCAGCAGCCAACTACCGACTAGCGGGATGTACTCCTACGAGCAGTACTTC.

The chain joins TRBV5-5 to TRBJ1-2; D remains unclear. Trimming shortened V by 1 base and J by 4 bases, and 5 bases separated the two germline ends. CDR3 length: 12 residues. Germline assignment: CDR1 SGHKS and CDR2 YYEKEE (reference sequence). The CDR3 region is CASSLNSYGYTF. The CDR3 coding sequence is TGTGCCAGCAGCTTGAATAGCTATGGCTACACCTTC.